These 23 T cell receptor beta chains were sequenced from one sample in a study of identical twins. TCRdb independently ran MiXCR on the 5' RACE reads; one entry per CDR3 protein. The sample comprises 540,000 or so distinct CDR3 sequences, about 22% of which are singletons, and roughly 0.5% rests with the top ten. These same records also appear under a second study, on yellow fever vaccine responses in identical twins.

Sequencing was carried out using CD4+ T cells sorted from blood. The receptors here all came from a woman under 30 in good health.

The rearrangement uses TRBV5-1 and TRBJ2-2; no definite D call. V was shortened by 4 bases and J by 4 bases, with 11 bases between the two germline ends. The CDR3 spans 14 residues. Germline V lookup: CDR1 SGHRS, CDR2 YFSETQ. CDR3 sequence: CASSPLITTGELFF. CDR3 coding DNA: TGCGCCAGCAGCCCCCTAATAACCACCGGGGAGCTGTTTTTT.

The chain combines TRBV10-2 with TRBJ1-1, with D unclear. Trimming cost V 4 bases and J 1 base, with 7 bases left between them. This CDR3 spans 13 amino acids. CDR1 WSHSY and CDR2 SAAADI come from the germline V gene. Written as DNA, the CDR3 is TGCGCCAGCAGTGTAGACTGGAACACTGAAGCTTTCTTT. Protein sequence: CASSVDWNTEAFF.

This clonotype has only a few counts. J is TRBJ2-7 and V is TRBV27; a weak D match, TRBD2 (5 bases). The CDR3 has 16 amino acids. Germline-derived CDR1 and CDR2 are MNHEY and SMNVEV (reference sequence). V was shortened by 7 bases and J by 4 bases, with 23 bases between the two germline ends. The CDR3 bases are TGTGCCAGCAAGCCCCTCGGGAATAGTCGGAGATACGAGCAGTACGTC. This translates into CASKPLGNSRRYEQYV.

In DNA form, the CDR3 reads TGTGCCAGCAGTCCATCCGGTTACACCAACTACGAGCAGTACTTC. It specifies CASSPSGYTNYEQYF. This rearrangement joins TRBV12-3 or TRBV12-4 to TRBJ2-7; D is unresolved. The V and J ends lost 5 bases and 3 bases respectively, with 17 bases between them. The CDR3 loop spans 15 amino acids.

The table lists this clonotype with a few counts. The chain has TRBV3-1 and TRBJ2-5; D not resolved. V lost 1 base and J 5 bases, leaving 8 bases between the germline ends. The CDR3 is 13 residues long. Germline V lookup: CDR1 LGHDT, CDR2 YNNKEL (reference sequence). The CDR3 is CASSQVPWETQYF. CDR3 coding DNA: TGTGCCAGCAGCCAAGTCCCCTGGGAGACCCAGTACTTC.

This chain uses TRBV29-1 with TRBJ2-6; no reliable D call. The CDR3 sequence is 14 residues long. The germline V and J ends were trimmed by 5 bases and 0 bases, with 8 bases remaining between them. The germline gives CDR1 SQVTM, CDR2 ANQGSEA. The CDR3 loop is CSVSADSGANVLTF. CDR3 bases: TGCAGCGTTTCGGCGGACTCTGGGGCCAACGTCCTGACTTTC.

The chain is built from TRBV20-1 and TRBJ2-5; 9 bases fit TRBD2. This CDR3 is 16 amino acids long. CDR1 and CDR2 (germline): DFQATT, SNEGSKA (reference sequence). The V and J ends lost 0 bases and 4 bases, in that order; junction bases with no gene match: 9. CDR3 protein: CSARDYLSGSTETQYF. The DNA for the CDR3 is TGCAGTGCTAGAGACTATCTTAGCGGGAGTACAGAGACCCAGTACTTC.

CDR3: CAISVLAGAPGELFF. CDR3 DNA sequence: TGTGCCATCAGTGTACTAGCGGGAGCCCCCGGGGAGCTGTTTTTT. This chain links TRBV10-3 with TRBJ2-2, with TRBD2 matching over 11 bases. The junction had 4 bases not matched to a gene; V was cut back by 4 bases and J by 6 bases. Germline CDR1 ENHRY, CDR2 SYGVKD. There are 15 residues in the CDR3.

The chain is built from TRBV11-2 and TRBJ2-2, with 9 bases matching TRBD1. This CDR3 comprises 18 residues. Germline assignment: CDR1 SGHAT and CDR2 FQNNGV. V was pared by 4 bases and J by 4 bases, with 13 bases of the junction left unmatched. Here the CDR3 DNA reads TGTGCCAGCAGCTCCCTGGGGGGTGGGACAGGGAGCACCGGGGAGCTGTTTTTT. Amino acid sequence: CASSSLGGGTGSTGELFF. Variable domain in full (rest from reference TRBV11-2 and TRBJ2-2): EAGVAQSPRYKIIEKRQSVAFWCNPISGHATLYWYQQILGQGPKLLIQFQNNGVVDDSQLPKDRFSAERLKGVDSTLKIQPAKLEDSAVYLCASSSLGGGTGSTGELFFGEGSRLTVL.

CDR3 sequence reads: CASTLYWGLDGTGELFF. In nucleotides, the CDR3 is TGTGCCAGCACCCTCTACTGGGGACTAGACGGCACCGGGGAGCTGTTTTTT. J is TRBJ2-2 and V is TRBV3-1, with TRBD2 matching over 8 bases. Germline V gene lookup returns CDR1 LGHDT and CDR2 YNNKEL (reference sequence). The CDR3 spans 17 residues. The ends lost 7 bases at V and 4 bases at J; junction bases unmatched: 14.

This clonotype appeared a few times. The CDR3 sequence is CSATHRTQEAGETQYF. CDR3 DNA sequence: TGCAGTGCTACCCACAGAACCCAGGAAGCGGGGGAGACCCAGTACTTC. This chain uses TRBV20-1 with TRBJ2-5, with TRBD2 matching 7 bases. Germline V gene data show CDR1 as DFQATT and CDR2 as SNEGSKA (reference sequence). V shed 4 bases and J 5 bases; nucleotides not matched to a gene: 16. The CDR3 extends over 16 amino acids.

V gene TRBV6-1 combines with J gene TRBJ2-1, with 8 bases fitting TRBD2. The CDR3 consists of 17 residues. Trimming cost V 0 bases and J 6 bases; bases outside gene matches: 10. Germline CDR1 reads MNHNS; CDR2 reads SASEGT. The CDR3 nucleotides are TGTGCCAGCAGTGAAGCCGAGGGACTAGTCTTTCCCAATGAGCAGTTCTTC. This encodes CASSEAEGLVFPNEQFF.

This clonotype was detected ten times or more. V usage is TRBV12-3 or TRBV12-4 and J usage is TRBJ2-3, with 8 nucleotides matching TRBD2. The CDR3 has 15 amino acids. With V trimmed by 5 bases and J by 1 base, 5 bases remained unmatched. CDR3 sequence reads: CASSPGGGRTDTQYF. CDR3 in DNA: TGTGCCAGCAGTCCGGGAGGGGGGCGCACAGATACGCAGTATTTT.

The chain recombines TRBV6-1 with TRBJ2-3; 13 bases fit TRBD2. Germline V gene sequence: CDR1 MNHNS, CDR2 SASEGT. CDR3 length: 16 residues. Germline trimming cut 4 bases from V and 4 bases from J; bases unmatched to any gene: 5. Written as DNA, the CDR3 is TGTGCCAGCAGTGCCGGACTAGCGGGAGCTGCAGATACGCAGTATTTT. This sequence encodes CASSAGLAGAADTQYF.

Many counts were recorded for this clonotype. This chain joins TRBV14 and TRBJ1-4; a weak D match, TRBD1 (6 bases). Deletions cut 2 bases from V and 5 bases from J, with 18 bases between. Germline assignment: CDR1 SGHDN and CDR2 FVKESK. This CDR3 region has 17 residues. CDR3 loop: CASSQPGQTILNEKLFF. CDR3 DNA sequence: TGTGCCAGCAGCCAACCTGGACAGACAATACTGAATGAAAAACTGTTTTTT.

The chain has TRBV5-1 and TRBJ2-7, with no clear D. V gave up 0 bases and J gave up 3 bases, with 7 bases separating them. Germline V CDR1 and CDR2: SGHRS, YFSETQ. This CDR3 has 13 amino acids. CDR3 loop: CASSLGASYEQYV. The CDR3 DNA reads TGCGCCAGCAGCTTGGGTGCCAGCTACGAGCAGTACGTC.

The J gene is TRBJ2-5, the V gene TRBV18; no clear D. This CDR3 contains 12 residues. Germline V CDR1 and CDR2: KGHSH, LQKENI. Trimming pared 5 bases from V and 1 base from J, leaving 5 bases between. CDR3 in amino acids: CASSTPQETQYF. As DNA, the CDR3 is TGTGCCAGCTCAACCCCCCAAGAGACCCAGTACTTC.

This clonotype was seen only a few times. V usage is TRBV3-1 and J usage is TRBJ1-1; tentatively, D is TRBD1 (5 bases). The CDR3 covers 18 residues. Deletions cut 1 base from V and 5 bases from J, with 23 bases between. In germline, CDR1 is LGHDT, CDR2 YNNKEL (reference sequence). CDR3 region: CASSQVSVGQGSGTEAFF. Written as DNA, the CDR3 is TGTGCCAGCAGCCAAGTATCCGTTGGTCAGGGAAGTGGGACTGAAGCTTTCTTT.

The J gene is TRBJ2-5, the V gene TRBV24-1; 8 bases line up with TRBD1. CDR3 length: 14 amino acids. With 5 bases clipped from V and 7 bases from J, the junction kept 8 bases outside the gene matches. The germline CDR1 and CDR2 sequences are KGHDR and SFDVKD. As DNA, the CDR3 is TGTGCCACCAGTGCGGACAGGGTCATGGGGACCCAGTACTTC. Protein sequence: CATSADRVMGTQYF.

This clonotype has only a few counts. The rearrangement links TRBV7-9 to TRBJ1-2; weak D call: TRBD1 (5 bases). The CDR3 extends over 15 amino acids. Germline V gene lookup returns CDR1 SEHNR and CDR2 FQNEAQ (reference sequence). Deletions cut 4 bases from V and 5 bases from J, with 17 bases between. Here the CDR3 DNA reads TGTGCCAGCAGCTCTAGCCGCGGGAGGGGATATGGCTACACCTTC. Residues: CASSSSRGRGYGYTF. The full variable domain, completed using reference TRBV7-9 and TRBJ1-2, is DTGVSQNPRHKITKRGQNVTFRCDPISEHNRLYWYRQTLGQGPEFLTYFQNEAQLEKSRLLSDRFSAERPKGSFSTLEIQRTEQGDSAMYLCASSSSRGRGYGYTFGSGTRLTVV.

There are a few counts of this clonotype. The rearrangement links TRBV12-3 or TRBV12-4 to TRBJ2-7; D may be TRBD1 (6 bases). V lost 5 bases and J 6 bases, leaving 14 bases between the germline ends. This CDR3 comprises 13 residues. CDR3 coding DNA: TGTGCCAGCAGTCCCCAGACAGGCCGCGAGCAGTACTTC. As protein: CASSPQTGREQYF.

The chain has TRBV11-1 and TRBJ2-2; 8 bases are a match to TRBD2. V was clipped by 1 base and J by 5 bases; unmatched bases: 15. The CDR3 is 19 residues long. Per germline, CDR1 SGHAT and CDR2 FQDESV (reference sequence). CDR3 region: CASSLGGLRGRIRTGELFF. CDR3 nucleotides: TGTGCCAGCAGCTTAGGGGGCCTCCGCGGGAGGATTCGTACCGGGGAGCTGTTTTTT.

The rearrangement joins TRBV5-6 to TRBJ1-2; D not resolved. Germline CDR1 SGHDT, CDR2 YYEEEE. The CDR3 runs to 16 residues. The ends were cut back, 2 bases at V and 4 bases at J, with 18 bases in the middle. The CDR3 nucleotides are TGTGCCAGCAGCTTTGAGGTCGGCTCTTCGGGCTATGGCTACACCTTC. This encodes CASSFEVGSSGYGYTF. The full variable domain, completed using reference TRBV5-6 and TRBJ1-2, is DAGVTQSPTHLIKTRGQQVTLRCSPKSGHDTVSWYQQALGQGPQFIFQYYEEEERQRGNFPDRFSGHQFPNYSSELNVNALLLGDSALYLCASSFEVGSSGYGYTFGSGTRLTVV.